Below are 8 T cell receptor beta chains sequenced from a single sample in a study of T cell repertoires in cytomegalovirus infection. Their target antigens are unknown. TCRdb recomputed calls from the reads with MiXCR, one row per CDR3 protein. The table has approximately 770,000 distinct CDR3 sequences, 25% to 35% seen once; the top ten hold about an eighth. The sample in question was cultured CD8+ T cells from PBMCs, obtained from culture after CMV antigen stimulation. These TCRs come from a human donor in good health (CMV status not recorded). Some clones in this sample may be carry-over from other donors' samples.

This clonotype was seen a single time. This rearrangement joins TRBV27 to TRBJ2-3; TRBD2 is a possible D gene (5 bases). The CDR3 totals 14 residues. CDR1 MNHEY and CDR2 SMNVEV come from the germline V gene (reference sequence). Trimming took 6 bases from V and 5 from J, leaving 15 bases between them. The CDR3: CASREGAREDTQYF. For the CDR3, the DNA is TGTGCCAGCAGAGAGGGAGCACGGGAAGATACGCAGTATTTT.

The chain employs TRBV6-1 and TRBJ2-7, with a possible D match to TRBD1 (5 bases). From germline, CDR1 is MNHNS and CDR2 SASEGT. V was pared by 7 bases and J by 0 bases, with 19 bases between. The CDR3 spans 16 residues. The DNA for the CDR3 is TGTGCCAGCATTCCAGGGCCAATTACATACTCCTACGAGCAGTACTTC. It codes for CASIPGPITYSYEQYF.

The V call is TRBV7-6, the J call TRBJ2-7, with TRBD1 matching over 7 bases. The junction had 4 bases not matched to a gene; V was cut back by 0 bases and J by 5 bases. This CDR3 is 14 amino acids long. Germline V lookup: CDR1 SGHVS, CDR2 FNYEAQ. This chain's CDR3 is CASSLADRYDEQYF. In DNA, the CDR3 is TGTGCCAGCAGCTTAGCGGACAGGTACGACGAGCAGTACTTC.

This clonotype came up a few times. The chain links TRBV7-2 to TRBJ1-2, with no clear D. CDR3 length: 11 residues. Trimming removed 3 bases from V and 8 bases from J, with 7 bases in between. Germline V gives CDR1 SGHTA, CDR2 FQGNSA. CDR3 nucleotides: TGTGCCAGCAGCTTTGATTTAGGCTACACCTTC. Translating gives CASSFDLGYTF.

The chain combines TRBV6-2 or TRBV6-3 with TRBJ1-1; D is undetermined. The CDR3 sequence is 13 residues long. Germline-derived CDR1 and CDR2 are MNHEY and SVGEGT. Trimming stripped 2 bases from V and 8 bases from J, with 12 bases between. The CDR3 coding sequence is TGTGCCAGCAGTTACCCCTTTCACCCGGAAGCTTTCTTT. This translates into CASSYPFHPEAFF.

The V gene is TRBV15, the J gene TRBJ1-5; unclear D gene. The germline CDR1 and CDR2 sequences are LNHNV and YYDKDF (reference sequence). Trimming took off 9 bases at V and 2 bases at J, with 11 bases between the two ends. This CDR3 has 13 amino acids. CDR3 region: CATRDSGNQPQHF. CDR3 sequence (DNA): TGTGCCACGAGGGATTCGGGCAATCAGCCCCAGCATTTT.

The chain links TRBV28 to TRBJ2-7; the D gene is possibly TRBD1 (6 bases). Trimming left V 7 bases short and J 3 bases short, with 19 bases between. The V gene's germline CDR1 is MDHEN and CDR2 SYDVKM. CDR3 size: 15 residues. The CDR3 nucleotides read TGTGCCAGCACCGGCTTGCGCACAGGGATCTACGAGCAGTACGTC. Translating it yields CASTGLRTGIYEQYV.

The CDR3 sequence: CASSPPGIRGQPQHF. The CDR3 DNA reads TGTGCCAGCAGTCCGCCGGGGATCCGGGGTCAGCCCCAGCATTTT. The gene calls are TRBV27 and TRBJ1-5; no clear D. Germline V lookup: CDR1 MNHEY, CDR2 SMNVEV (reference sequence). The CDR3 extends over 15 amino acids. Trimming stripped 5 bases from V and 6 bases from J, with 17 bases between.